A single sample is the source of the 26 T cell receptor beta chains below, sequenced in a study of regulatory T cells in long-lasting Graves disease. Indicated time point: persistent/refractory GD, antithyroid drugs over 5 years with positive TRAb. Researchers made the TCR library from RNA that was extracted from PBMCs. Construction of TCR beta libraries relied on iRepertoire HTBI primers and on Arm-PCR targeting CDR3 regions. One entry per CDR3 protein results from TCRdb running MiXCR on the multiplex PCR reads. The data contain 450,000 or so distinct CDR3 sequences, less than 25% of them singletons. The starting material was peripheral blood mononuclear cells (PBMCs), obtained when the disease was refractory, from a patient treated with antithyroid drugs. The receptors were gathered from a female donor with Graves disease.

This clonotype was seen a few times. The chain uses TRBV6-5 and TRBJ2-3, with no clear D. Germline V gene sequence: CDR1 MNHEY, CDR2 SVGAGI. V was trimmed by 0 bases and J by 1 base, leaving 5 bases between them. The CDR3 has 14 amino acids. The CDR3 DNA reads TGTGCCAGCAGTTACTCATACGGCACAGATACGCAGTATTTT. It specifies CASSYSYGTDTQYF.

This clonotype was seen a few times. The V gene is TRBV7-2, the J gene TRBJ2-2; weak D call: TRBD1 (5 bases). Germline CDR1 SGHTA, CDR2 FQGNSA. The CDR3 length is 13 residues. V lost 3 bases to trimming and J lost 7 bases, with 9 bases between them. The CDR3, as DNA: TGTGCCAGCAGCTTCCTCCAGGGCGGGGAGCTGTTTTTT. Translating gives CASSFLQGGELFF.

The chain has TRBV7-2 and TRBJ1-6, with D uncertain. Per the germline V gene, CDR1 is SGHTA and CDR2 is FQGNSA. Between the trimmed V and J ends, which lost 1 base and 11 bases, there was a span of 12 bases. CDR3 size: 14 residues. This CDR3 reads CASSLGGVGPPLHF. The CDR3 DNA is TGTGCCAGCAGCTTAGGGGGTGTCGGTCCACCCCTCCACTTT.

This clonotype was observed many times. The V gene is TRBV28, the J gene TRBJ1-2, with 7 bases matching TRBD1. The CDR3 length is 14 residues. J gave up 3 bases and V 6 bases, and 7 bases lay outside the gene matches. Germline-derived CDR1 and CDR2 are MDHEN and SYDVKM. The CDR3 is CASSLITGDYGYTF. The CDR3, as DNA: TGTGCCAGCAGCCTGATAACAGGGGACTATGGCTACACCTTC.

This clonotype was seen a handful of times. The V gene is TRBV28, the J gene TRBJ2-6; 8 nucleotides line up with TRBD2. Germline V gives CDR1 MDHEN, CDR2 SYDVKM. V lost 5 bases and J lost 0; bases outside the gene matches: 9. This CDR3 has 18 residues. The CDR3 is CASSQPGLDHSGANVLTF. The CDR3 nucleotides read TGTGCCAGCAGTCAACCGGGACTAGACCACTCTGGGGCCAACGTCCTGACTTTC. Using reference TRBV28 and TRBJ2-6 for the parts outside the CDR3, the full variable domain is DVKVTQSSRYLVKRTGEKVFLECVQDMDHENMFWYRQDPGLGLRLIYFSYDVKMKEKGDIPEGYSVSREKKERFSLILESASTNQTSMYLCASSQPGLDHSGANVLTFGAGSRLTVL.

This rearrangement joins TRBV12-3 or TRBV12-4 to TRBJ1-5; 11 nucleotides agree with TRBD1. The CDR3 covers 16 residues. J gave up 6 bases and V 5 bases, and 9 bases lay outside the gene matches. The CDR3 loop reads CASSPGQGVGGQPQHF. The CDR3 DNA reads TGTGCCAGCAGTCCGGGACAGGGGGTGGGGGGTCAGCCCCAGCATTTT.

The chain combines TRBV7-9 with TRBJ2-7; no firm D call. This CDR3 comprises 13 residues. Looked up from germline, CDR1 is SEHNR and CDR2 is FQNEAQ (reference sequence). Trimming took off 3 bases at V and 3 bases at J, with 9 bases between the two ends. The CDR3 here is CASSFGPHYEQYF. The CDR3 DNA reads as TGTGCCAGCAGCTTCGGACCGCACTACGAGCAGTACTTC.

Regarding this clonotype: A single base separates this from a much larger clone, so it may be a read error. The V and J genes are TRBV6-5 and TRBJ2-7; unclear D gene. The CDR3 loop spans 17 amino acids. The germline CDR1 and CDR2 sequences are MNHEY and SVGAGI. Trimming pared 3 bases from V and 4 bases from J, leaving 22 bases between. CDR3 sequence (DNA): TGTGCCAGCAGTTATCTCCTTGTGGCAGGAAAGCAATACGAGCAGTACTTC. Its translation: CASSYLLVAGKQYEQYF.

This clonotype was counted between two and nine times. The V and J genes are TRBV29-1 and TRBJ2-2, with D perhaps given as TRBD1 or TRBD2 (5 bases each). In germline, CDR1 is SQVTM, CDR2 ANQGSEA. The CDR3 is made up of 13 amino acids. With 3 bases removed from V and 3 bases from J, the gap between germline ends came to 8 bases. The CDR3 DNA is TGCAGCGTTGAGGTGGGGGACACCGGGGAGCTGTTTTTT. It specifies CSVEVGDTGELFF.

This clonotype was counted between two and nine times. The V call is TRBV28, the J call TRBJ2-2; no clear D. The CDR3 has 14 residues. Trimming removed 7 bases from V and 6 bases from J, with 15 bases in between. Germline V CDR1 and CDR2: MDHEN, SYDVKM. The CDR3 loop reads CASTRLLLSGELFF. The CDR3 region has the DNA TGTGCCAGCACCCGTCTCCTCCTATCCGGGGAGCTGTTTTTT.

This clonotype has at least ten counts. The chain uses TRBV28 and TRBJ1-1, with D uncertain. Trimming left V 10 bases short and J 2 bases short, with 11 bases between. This CDR3 has 12 amino acids. CDR1 is MDHEN and CDR2 is SYDVKM in the germline V gene. The DNA for the CDR3 is TGTGCCATCCAGGATGAAAACACTGAAGCTTTCTTT. Protein product: CAIQDENTEAFF.

This clonotype was seen more than once but under ten times. The genes are TRBV14 and TRBJ1-5, with 8 positions matching TRBD1. The CDR3 covers 14 residues. CDR1 and CDR2 (germline): SGHDN, FVKESK. V shed 4 bases, J shed 8 bases, and the junction held 7 bases outside the gene matches. CDR3 DNA sequence: TGTGCCAGCAGCCGGCCGGACAGGGTTAAGCCCCAGCATTTT. Translation: CASSRPDRVKPQHF.

The sample holds a few counts of this clonotype. A far larger clone is one nucleotide away, so this likely arose from a read error. The V call is TRBV24-1, the J call TRBJ2-7, with D perhaps matching TRBD1 (6 bases). This CDR3 has 12 amino acids. The V end was cut by 5 bases, the J end by 7 bases, with 11 bases between. Germline V gives CDR1 KGHDR, CDR2 SFDVKD. The CDR3 is CATSAGDNEQYF. The CDR3 region has the DNA TGTGCCACCAGTGCCGGGGACAATGAGCAGTACTTC.

The chain couples TRBV10-1 to TRBJ2-2; 9 bases fit TRBD2. CDR3 length equals 13 residues. Germline trimming cut 7 bases from V and 6 bases from J; bases unmatched to any gene: 3. Per the germline V gene, CDR1 is WNHNN and CDR2 is SYGVQD (reference sequence). CDR3 nucleotide sequence: TGCGCCAGCAAGTCTAGCGGGGCCGGGGAGCTGTTTTTT. Its protein product is CASKSSGAGELFF.

This clonotype was counted ten times or more. This rearrangement joins TRBV12-3 or TRBV12-4 to TRBJ2-1, with TRBD2 as a possible D gene (5 bases). V dropped 5 bases and J dropped 0 bases, with 14 bases sitting between them. This CDR3 has 16 amino acids. CDR3 DNA: TGTGCCAGCAGTCTCCGGAGGAGAGGCTCCTACAATGAGCAGTTCTTC. Encoded protein: CASSLRRRGSYNEQFF.

DNA for the CDR3: TGTGCCAGCAGCCAAGGGGAAAGGGAGCTGTTTTTT. Translating gives CASSQGERELFF. The J gene is TRBJ2-2, the V gene TRBV7-9, with D possibly TRBD1 on 5 matching bases. The V end was cut by 5 bases, the J end by 9 bases, with 10 bases between. CDR1 and CDR2 from the germline V gene are SEHNR and FQNEAQ (reference sequence). CDR3 length equals 12 residues.

This clonotype was seen at least ten times. This chain joins TRBV7-3 and TRBJ2-5, with a possible D match to TRBD1 (6 bases). Per germline, CDR1 SGHTA and CDR2 FQGTGA. CDR3 length equals 13 residues. Trimming removed 5 bases at V and 5 bases at J, with 12 bases between. CDR3 nucleotides: TGTGCCAGCAGCCCGGGACATCAGGAGACCCAGTACTTC. This gives the protein CASSPGHQETQYF.

In this sample, this clonotype turned up many times. The rearrangement uses TRBV6-5 and TRBJ2-7; tentative D call: TRBD2 (5 bases). V was shortened by 4 bases and J by 3 bases, with 13 bases between the two germline ends. There are 14 residues in the CDR3. Germline CDR1 reads MNHEY; CDR2 reads SVGAGI. CDR3 bases: TGTGCCAGCAGTTTCCTTGGGGAGTACTACGAGCAGTACTTC. Translated, it gives CASSFLGEYYEQYF.

The genes are TRBV29-1 and TRBJ2-2; 14 nucleotides match TRBD2. The CDR3 runs 16 residues. With V trimmed by 7 bases and J by 5 bases, 9 bases remained unmatched. The V gene's germline CDR1 is SQVTM and CDR2 ANQGSEA. The CDR3 DNA reads as TGCAGCGCTATACCGGGACTAGCGGGAGAAACCGGGGAGCTGTTTTTT. The encoded protein is CSAIPGLAGETGELFF.

There are many counts of this clonotype. The gene calls are TRBV2 and TRBJ1-4; D might be TRBD1 (6 bases). Trimming took off 3 bases at V and 6 bases at J, with 11 bases between the two ends. The CDR3 length is 14 residues. Germline CDR1 reads SNHLY; CDR2 reads FYNNEI. The CDR3 loop reads CASSERTADEKLFF. Here the CDR3 DNA reads TGTGCCAGCAGTGAGCGGACAGCGGATGAAAAACTGTTTTTT.

The rearrangement links TRBV10-3 to TRBJ2-3; a possible D gene is TRBD2 (5 bases). From germline, CDR1 is ENHRY and CDR2 SYGVKD. The V gene lost 0 bases and the J gene lost 5 bases, with 9 bases spanning the gap. This CDR3 has 14 residues. The CDR3 here is CAISESRVRDTQYF. CDR3 nucleotides: TGTGCCATCAGTGAGTCGAGGGTAAGAGATACGCAGTATTTT.

On this clonotype: This probably arose from a read error, given a far larger clone one base away. This chain joins TRBV7-3 and TRBJ1-1; D unclear. With 5 bases removed from V and 1 base from J, the gap between germline ends came to 8 bases. The CDR3 extends over 13 amino acids. CDR1 and CDR2 (germline): SGHTA, FQGTGA. CDR3 residues: CASSPAANTEAFF. The CDR3 region has the DNA TGTGCCAGCAGCCCGGCAGCGAACACTGAAGCTTTCTTT.

To note about this clonotype: One end of the junction fails to match germline, which may point to a read error. The chain couples TRBV19 to TRBJ2-7; possibly TRBD2 for D (5 bases). CDR3 length: 15 amino acids. Germline values: CDR1 LNHDA, CDR2 SQIVND (reference sequence). CDR3 bases: TGCGCCAGTAGTATAGAGGGAGAAGGCGGGTACGAGCAGTACTTC. Translation: CASSIEGEGGYEQYF.

There are many counts of this clonotype. CDR3 bases: TGCAGTGCTCAAACGAAGGACAGGGGGCGCGACTATGGCTACACCTTC. It encodes CSAQTKDRGRDYGYTF. V and J are TRBV20-1 and TRBJ1-2, with 11 positions matching TRBD1. CDR3 length: 16 amino acids. CDR1 and CDR2 from the germline V gene are DFQATT and SNEGSKA (reference sequence). The V segment lost 5 bases and the J segment 3 bases; nucleotides outside the gene matches: 11.

This clonotype appeared a few times. This chain uses TRBV5-6 with TRBJ2-7, with D possibly being TRBD1 or TRBD2 (5 bases each). Germline V gene sequence: CDR1 SGHDT, CDR2 YYEEEE. V lost 4 bases and J 6 bases, leaving 17 bases between the germline ends. This CDR3 has 14 residues. The CDR3 region has the DNA TGTGCCAGCAGCGGGGTGGGGACCTCCACCGAGCAGTACTTC. Its translation is CASSGVGTSTEQYF.

This clonotype has a count of ten or more. The chain recombines TRBV20-1 with TRBJ1-2, with D possibly TRBD1 on 5 matching bases. The CDR3 extends over 16 amino acids. The V gene lost 0 bases and the J gene lost 2 bases, with 16 bases spanning the gap. In germline, CDR1 is DFQATT, CDR2 SNEGSKA (reference sequence). CDR3 sequence: CSARDTGTASNYGYTF. The CDR3, as DNA: TGCAGTGCTAGAGATACCGGGACGGCTTCCAACTATGGCTACACCTTC.